This T cell receptor (beta chain) was documented in a study of T cells and Merkel cell carcinoma outcomes. Study-wide points: In Merkel cell carcinoma, repertoire and T-cell density reportedly predicted outcomes.

Produced via immunoSEQ multiplex PCR; TCRdb's table is partial and in-frame only. This sample yields 800 to 1,100 clones, of which approximately 90% are seen a single time; about 10% belongs to the top ten. With respect to this clone: As yet, its antigen is unknown. The sample holds other DNA sequences that translate to the same CDR3.

The CDR3 sequence is 14 residues long. The receptor was isolated from a human donor with Merkel cell carcinoma. The chain combines TRBV21-1 with TRBJ2-6; the D call of TRBD2 is as the table states it, not checked on the DNA. TRBV21-1 is marked as a pseudogene. The sample taken for sequencing was tumor tissue from Merkel cell carcinoma. CDR3 residues: CASSPLMGVNVLTF. As DNA, the CDR3 is TGTGCTAGCAGCCCTCTAATGGGAGTCAACGTCCTGACTTTC.